This TCR beta chain was sequenced in a study of T cells in lung cancer brain metastases. The length of the CDR3 is 14 residues. CDR1 MDHEN and CDR2 SYDVKM come from the germline V gene. Trimming took 6 bases from V and 3 from J, leaving 12 bases between them. Patients with a history of multiple malignancies were excluded. The assay was immunoSEQ multiplex PCR, and TCRdb's table has in-frame clones only and misses some. The table has hundreds of clones, approximately 89% seen once. The sample taken for sequencing was tumor tissue from a brain metastasis. The chain carries TRBV28 and TRBJ2-1; TRBD1 is a possible D gene (7 bases). This TCR was sampled from a man between 65 and 80 years old with non-small cell lung cancer that had spread to the brain. The DNA of the CDR3 is TGTGCCAGCAGCGGGGGACAGAACTACAATGAGCAGTTCTTC. Residues: CASSGGQNYNEQFF.